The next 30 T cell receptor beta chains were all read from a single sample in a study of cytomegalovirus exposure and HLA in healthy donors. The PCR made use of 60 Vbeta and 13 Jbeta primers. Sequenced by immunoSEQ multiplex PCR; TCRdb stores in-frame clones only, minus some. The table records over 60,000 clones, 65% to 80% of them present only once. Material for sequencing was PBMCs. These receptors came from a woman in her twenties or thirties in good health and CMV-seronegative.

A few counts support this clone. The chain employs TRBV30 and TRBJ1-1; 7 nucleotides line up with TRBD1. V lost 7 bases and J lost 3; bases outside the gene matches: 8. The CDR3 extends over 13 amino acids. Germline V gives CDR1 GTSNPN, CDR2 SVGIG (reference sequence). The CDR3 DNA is TGTGCCTTCGCACAGGGGAGGTACACTGAAGCTTTCTTT. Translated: CAFAQGRYTEAFF.

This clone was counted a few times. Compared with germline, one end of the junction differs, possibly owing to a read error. DNA for the CDR3: TGTGCCAGCAGCTCCAACAATGAGCAGTTCTTC. Translation gives CASSSNNEQFF. The chain links TRBV7-2 to TRBJ2-1; D is undetermined. The CDR3 loop spans 11 amino acids. Germline V CDR1 and CDR2: SGHTA, FQGNSA.

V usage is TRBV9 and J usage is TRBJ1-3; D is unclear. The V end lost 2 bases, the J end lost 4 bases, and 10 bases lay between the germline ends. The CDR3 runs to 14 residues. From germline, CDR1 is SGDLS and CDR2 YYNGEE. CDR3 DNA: TGTGCCAGCAGCGTGCGGGGATTCGGAAACACCATATATTTT. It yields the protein CASSVRGFGNTIYF.

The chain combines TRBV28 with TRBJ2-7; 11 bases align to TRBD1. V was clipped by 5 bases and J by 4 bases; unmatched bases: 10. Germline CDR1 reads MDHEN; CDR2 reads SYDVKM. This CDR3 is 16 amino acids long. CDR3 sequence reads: CASSPVRTGGRYEQYF. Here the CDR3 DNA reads TGTGCCAGCAGTCCGGTACGGACAGGGGGCAGGTACGAGCAGTACTTC.

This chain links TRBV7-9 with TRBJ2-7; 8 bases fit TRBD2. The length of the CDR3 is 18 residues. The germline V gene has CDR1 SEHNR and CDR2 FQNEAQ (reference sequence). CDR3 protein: CSSSLGGLGLAKSYEQYV. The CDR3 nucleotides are TGTTCCAGCAGTTTAGGCGGTCTCGGACTAGCTAAATCCTACGAGCAGTACGTC.

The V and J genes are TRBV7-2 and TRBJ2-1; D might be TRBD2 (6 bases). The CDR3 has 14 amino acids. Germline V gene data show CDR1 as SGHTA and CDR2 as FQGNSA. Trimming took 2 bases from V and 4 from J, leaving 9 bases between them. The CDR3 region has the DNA TGTGCCAGCAGCTTATGGGGACTGTACAATGAGCAGTTCTTC. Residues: CASSLWGLYNEQFF.

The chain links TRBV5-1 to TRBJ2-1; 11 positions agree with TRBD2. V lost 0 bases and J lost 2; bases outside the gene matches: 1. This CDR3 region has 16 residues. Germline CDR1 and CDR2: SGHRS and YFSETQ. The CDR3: CASSLETSGTYNEQFF. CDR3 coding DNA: TGCGCCAGCAGCTTGGAGACTAGCGGGACCTACAATGAGCAGTTCTTC.

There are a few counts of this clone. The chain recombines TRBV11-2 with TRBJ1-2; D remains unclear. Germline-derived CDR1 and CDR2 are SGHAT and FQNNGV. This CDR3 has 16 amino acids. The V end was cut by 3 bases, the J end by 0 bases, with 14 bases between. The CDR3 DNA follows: TGTGCCAGCAGCTTCGAAGTATCACGAGCTAACTATGGCTACACCTTC. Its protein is CASSFEVSRANYGYTF.

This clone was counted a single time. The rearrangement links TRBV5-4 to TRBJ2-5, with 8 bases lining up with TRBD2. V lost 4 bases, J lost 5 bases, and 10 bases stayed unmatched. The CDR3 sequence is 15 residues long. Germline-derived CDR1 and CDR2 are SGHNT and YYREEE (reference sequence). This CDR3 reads CASSRTSRGMETQYF. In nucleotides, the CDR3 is TGTGCCAGCAGCCGGACTAGCAGGGGAATGGAGACCCAGTACTTC. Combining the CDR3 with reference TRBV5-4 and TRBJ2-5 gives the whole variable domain ETGVTQSPTHLIKTRGQQVTLRCSSQSGHNTVSWYQQALGQGPQFIFQYYREEENGRGNFPPRFSGLQFPNYSSELNVNALELDDSALYLCASSRTSRGMETQYFGPGTRLLVL.

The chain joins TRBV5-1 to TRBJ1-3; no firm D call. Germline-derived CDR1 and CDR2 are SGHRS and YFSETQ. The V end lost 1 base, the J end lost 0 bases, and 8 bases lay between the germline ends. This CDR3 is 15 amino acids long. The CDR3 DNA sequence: TGCGCCAGCAGCTTGCTGGGCAGCTCTGGAAACACCATATATTTT. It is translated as CASSLLGSSGNTIYF.

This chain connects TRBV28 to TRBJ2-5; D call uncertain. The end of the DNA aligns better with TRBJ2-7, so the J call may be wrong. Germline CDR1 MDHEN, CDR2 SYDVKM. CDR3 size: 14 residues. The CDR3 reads CASSFMRISYEQYF. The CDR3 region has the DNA TGTGCCAGCAGTTTTATGAGGATATCCTACGAGCAGTACTTC.

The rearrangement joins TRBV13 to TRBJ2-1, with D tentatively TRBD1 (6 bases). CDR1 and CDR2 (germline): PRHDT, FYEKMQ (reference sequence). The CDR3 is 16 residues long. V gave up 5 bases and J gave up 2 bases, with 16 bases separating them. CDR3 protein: CASSPRQGRPYNEQFF. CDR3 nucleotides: TGTGCCAGCAGCCCGAGGCAGGGGCGCCCCTACAATGAGCAGTTCTTC.

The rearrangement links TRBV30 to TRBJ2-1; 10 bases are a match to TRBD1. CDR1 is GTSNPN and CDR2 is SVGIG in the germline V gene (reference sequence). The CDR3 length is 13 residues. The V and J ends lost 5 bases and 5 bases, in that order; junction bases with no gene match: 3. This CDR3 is CAWDRGLDNEQFF. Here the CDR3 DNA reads TGTGCCTGGGACAGGGGGCTTGACAATGAGCAGTTCTTC. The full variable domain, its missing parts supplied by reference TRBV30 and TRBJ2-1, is SQTIHQWPATLVQPVGSPLSLECTVEGTSNPNLYWYRQAAGRGLQLLFYSVGIGQISSEVPQNLSASRPQDRQFILSSKKLLLSDSGFYLCAWDRGLDNEQFFGPGTRLTVL.

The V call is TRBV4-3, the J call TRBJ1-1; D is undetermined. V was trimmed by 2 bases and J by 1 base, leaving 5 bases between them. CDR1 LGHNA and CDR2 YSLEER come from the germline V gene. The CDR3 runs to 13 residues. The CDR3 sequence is CASSQQANTEAFF. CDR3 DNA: TGCGCCAGCAGCCAACAAGCGAACACTGAAGCTTTCTTT.

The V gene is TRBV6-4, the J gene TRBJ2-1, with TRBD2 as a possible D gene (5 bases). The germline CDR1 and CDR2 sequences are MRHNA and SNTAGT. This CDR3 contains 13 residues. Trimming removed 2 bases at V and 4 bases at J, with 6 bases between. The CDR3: CASSDREYNEQFF. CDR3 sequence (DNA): TGTGCCAGCAGTGACAGGGAGTACAATGAGCAGTTCTTC.

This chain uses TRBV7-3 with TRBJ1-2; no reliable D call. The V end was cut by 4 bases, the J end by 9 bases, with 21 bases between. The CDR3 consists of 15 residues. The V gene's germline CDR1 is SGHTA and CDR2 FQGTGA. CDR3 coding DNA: TGTGCCAGCAGCTCAGCCGGTGGCACCTCGAGGAGCTACACCTTC. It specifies CASSSAGGTSRSYTF.

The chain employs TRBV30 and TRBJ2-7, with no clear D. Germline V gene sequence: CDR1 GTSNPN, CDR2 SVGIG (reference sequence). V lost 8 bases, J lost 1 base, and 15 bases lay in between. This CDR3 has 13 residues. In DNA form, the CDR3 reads TGTGCCGGAGTCTTGGCGGTTTCCTACGAGCAGTACTTC. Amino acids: CAGVLAVSYEQYF.

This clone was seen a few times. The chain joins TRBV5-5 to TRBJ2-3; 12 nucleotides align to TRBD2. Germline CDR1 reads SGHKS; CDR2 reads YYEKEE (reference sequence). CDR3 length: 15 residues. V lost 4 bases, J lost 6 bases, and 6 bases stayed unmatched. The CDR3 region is CASSPWTSGTDTQYF. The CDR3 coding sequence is TGTGCCAGCAGCCCCTGGACTAGCGGGACGGATACGCAGTATTTT. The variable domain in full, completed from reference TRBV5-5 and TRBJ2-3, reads DAGVTQSPTHLIKTRGQQVTLRCSPISGHKSVSWYQQVLGQGPQFIFQYYEKEERGRGNFPDRFSARQFPNYSSELNVNALLLGDSALYLCASSPWTSGTDTQYFGPGTRLTVL.

CDR3 loop: CSVGPRTGDGYTF. CDR3 in DNA: TGCAGCGTGGGGCCCCGGACAGGGGATGGCTACACCTTC. V usage is TRBV29-1 and J usage is TRBJ1-2, with 9 bases lining up with TRBD1. The CDR3 runs to 13 residues. Trimming at V came to 6 bases and at J to 6 bases, leaving 8 bases not matched to a gene. CDR1 is SQVTM and CDR2 is ANQGSEA in the germline V gene.

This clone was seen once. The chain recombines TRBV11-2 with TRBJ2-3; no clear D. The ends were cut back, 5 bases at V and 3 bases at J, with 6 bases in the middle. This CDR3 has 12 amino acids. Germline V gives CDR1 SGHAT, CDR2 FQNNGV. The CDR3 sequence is CASSPQTDTQYF. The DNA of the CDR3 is TGTGCCAGCAGCCCCCAGACAGATACGCAGTATTTT.

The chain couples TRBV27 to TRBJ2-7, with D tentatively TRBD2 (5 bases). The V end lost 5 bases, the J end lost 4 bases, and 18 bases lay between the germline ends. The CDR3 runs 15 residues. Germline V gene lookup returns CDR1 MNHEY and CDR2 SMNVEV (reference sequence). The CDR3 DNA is TGTGCCAGCAGTATACATTCAGGAGGACTTTACGAGCAGTACTTC. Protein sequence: CASSIHSGGLYEQYF.

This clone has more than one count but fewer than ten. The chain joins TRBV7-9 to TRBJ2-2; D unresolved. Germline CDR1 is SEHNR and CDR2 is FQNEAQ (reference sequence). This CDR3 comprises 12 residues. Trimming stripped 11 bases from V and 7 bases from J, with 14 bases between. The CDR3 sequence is CAWLAPYGELFF. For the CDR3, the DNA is TGTGCCTGGTTGGCCCCTTACGGGGAGCTGTTTTTT.

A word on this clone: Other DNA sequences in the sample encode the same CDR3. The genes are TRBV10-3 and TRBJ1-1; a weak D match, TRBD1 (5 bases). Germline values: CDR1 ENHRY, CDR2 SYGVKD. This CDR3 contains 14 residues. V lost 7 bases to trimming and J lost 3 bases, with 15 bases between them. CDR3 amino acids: CAITETVVDTEAFF. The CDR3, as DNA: TGTGCCATCACCGAGACAGTGGTAGACACTGAAGCTTTCTTT.

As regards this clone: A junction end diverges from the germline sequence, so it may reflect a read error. The DNA of the CDR3 is TGTGCCAGCAGCCCTCTCAGGCGGCAGGACTCCTGCGAGCAGTACTTC. This codes for CASSPLRRQDSCEQYF. The chain joins TRBV11-2 to TRBJ2-7, with D tentatively TRBD2 (5 bases). Germline V gene sequence: CDR1 SGHAT, CDR2 FQNNGV. The CDR3 loop spans 16 amino acids.

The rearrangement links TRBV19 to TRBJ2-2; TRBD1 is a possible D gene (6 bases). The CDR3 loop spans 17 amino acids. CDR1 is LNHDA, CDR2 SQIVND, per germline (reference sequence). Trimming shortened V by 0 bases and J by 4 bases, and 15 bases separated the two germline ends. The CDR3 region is CASSIEGEFRGTGELFF. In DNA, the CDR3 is TGTGCCAGTAGTATAGAGGGGGAATTCAGGGGCACCGGGGAGCTGTTTTTT.

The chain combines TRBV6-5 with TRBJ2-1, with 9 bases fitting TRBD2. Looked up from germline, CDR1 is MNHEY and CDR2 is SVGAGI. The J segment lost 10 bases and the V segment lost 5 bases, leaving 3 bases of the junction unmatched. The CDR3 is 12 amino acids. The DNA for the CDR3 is TGTGCCAGCAGTCGCGGGGGGGACGAGCAGTTCTTC. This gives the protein CASSRGGDEQFF.

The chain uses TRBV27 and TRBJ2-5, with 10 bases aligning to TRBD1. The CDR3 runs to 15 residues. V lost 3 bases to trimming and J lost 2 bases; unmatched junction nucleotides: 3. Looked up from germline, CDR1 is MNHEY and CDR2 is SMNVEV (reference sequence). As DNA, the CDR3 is TGTGCCAGCAGTTTCCGGACAGGGGGTCAAGAGACCCAGTACTTC. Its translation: CASSFRTGGQETQYF.

The CDR3 here is CASSSGGGDYNEQFF. CDR3 nucleotide sequence: TGTGCCAGCAGCTCGGGGGGGGGAGACTACAATGAGCAGTTCTTC. The V and J genes are TRBV7-9 and TRBJ2-1, with TRBD2 identical over 8 bases. The CDR3 sequence is 15 residues long. The V and J ends lost 4 bases and 3 bases, in that order; junction bases with no gene match: 5. Germline CDR1 is SEHNR and CDR2 is FQNEAQ (reference sequence). Based on the CDR3 plus reference TRBV7-9 and TRBJ2-1, the full variable domain is DTGVSQNPRHKITKRGQNVTFRCDPISEHNRLYWYRQTLGQGPEFLTYFQNEAQLEKSRLLSDRFSAERPKGSFSTLEIQRTEQGDSAMYLCASSSGGGDYNEQFFGPGTRLTVL.

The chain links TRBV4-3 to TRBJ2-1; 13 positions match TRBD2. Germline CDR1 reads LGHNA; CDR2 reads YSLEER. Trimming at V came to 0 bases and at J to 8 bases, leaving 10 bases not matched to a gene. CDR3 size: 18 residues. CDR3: CASSQEPETSGRIDEQFF. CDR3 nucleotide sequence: TGCGCCAGCAGCCAAGAACCCGAGACTAGCGGGAGGATAGATGAGCAGTTCTTC.

The CDR3 loop reads CASSLDLGSSYEQYF. CDR3 DNA sequence: TGTGCCAGCAGCTTAGATCTCGGGAGCAGCTACGAGCAGTACTTC. The chain joins TRBV11-2 to TRBJ2-7; D is perhaps TRBD2 (6 bases). V was cut by 0 bases and J by 3 bases, with 12 bases left in between. This CDR3 comprises 15 residues. Germline lookup yields CDR1 SGHAT and CDR2 FQNNGV.